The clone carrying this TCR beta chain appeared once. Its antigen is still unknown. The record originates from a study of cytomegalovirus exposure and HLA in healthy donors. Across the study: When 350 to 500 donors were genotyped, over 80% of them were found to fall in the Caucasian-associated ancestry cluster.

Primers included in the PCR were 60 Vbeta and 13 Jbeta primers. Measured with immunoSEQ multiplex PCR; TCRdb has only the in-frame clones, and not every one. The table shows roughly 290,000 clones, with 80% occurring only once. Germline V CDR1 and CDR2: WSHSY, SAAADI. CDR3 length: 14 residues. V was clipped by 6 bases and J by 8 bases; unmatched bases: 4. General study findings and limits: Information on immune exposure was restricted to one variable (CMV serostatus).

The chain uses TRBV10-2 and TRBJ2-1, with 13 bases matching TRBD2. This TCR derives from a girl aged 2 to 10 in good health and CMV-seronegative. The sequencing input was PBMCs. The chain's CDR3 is CASRLAGGPDEQFF. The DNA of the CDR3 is TGCGCCAGCAGACTAGCGGGAGGGCCAGATGAGCAGTTCTTC.